Reported below is one T cell receptor (beta chain). The antigen remains unidentified. This entry comes from a study of siplizumab effects on memory and regulatory T cells. The study, taken as a whole, reports: Alloreactive CD4+ clones that could be mapped were on average 68.8% Treg-derived with siplizumab, against 25% to 30% in controls. Roughly 80-97% of proliferating CD4+ or CD8+ clones lacked an assignable naive or memory phenotype. Naive T cells looked more diverse than memory cells and looked like major alloresponse contributors.

With V trimmed by 7 bases and J by 5 bases, 6 bases remained unmatched. CDR3 length: 14 residues. Germline values: CDR1 SGHAT, CDR2 FQNNGV. Libraries were prepared by immunoSEQ multiplex PCR; TCRdb keeps only in-frame clonotypes and omits some of them. The repertoire holds some 96,000 clones, with 94% as singletons. The source material was non-Treg CD4+ T cells sorted from blood. The V and J genes are TRBV11-2 and TRBJ2-1, with 9 positions matching TRBD2. This sequence originates from a human donor in good health. This CDR3 is CASTRGLANNEQFF. The CDR3 DNA follows: TGTGCCAGCACCCGAGGACTAGCGAACAATGAGCAGTTCTTC.